These T cell receptor beta chains were read from a single sample in a study of cytomegalovirus exposure and HLA in healthy donors. Using immunoSEQ multiplex PCR, the repertoire was profiled, and TCRdb retains in-frame clones only, with some absent. The top ten hold approximately 5% of the sample, which has roughly 110,000 clones, around 77% seen once. Source material: PBMCs. The receptor source for this set is a woman in her 30s in good health and CMV-seropositive. Each CDR3 is given with its conserved first and last residue. D genes are given only for firm matches. Rows may omit the clone size; those that give it use once, few, many or a size class.

j_call v_call clone_size d_call cdr3_aa cdr3_nt
TRBJ2-2 TRBV4-1 NA TRBD2 CASSPKRGSGGDNTGELFF TGCGCCAGCAGCCCCAAGCGGGGTAGCGGGGGGGACAACACCGGGGAGCTGTTTTTT
TRBJ2-1 TRBV10-3 NA TRBD2 CAISESGLASSYNEQFF TGTGCCATCAGTGAATCCGGACTAGCTAGCTCCTACAATGAGCAGTTCTTC
TRBJ1-1 TRBV27 once NA CASSNMGGLTEAFF TGTGCCAGCTCTAATATGGGAGGGCTCACTGAAGCTTTCTTT
TRBJ2-2 TRBV11-3 NA TRBD2 CASSLTSGGGTGELFF TGTGCCAGCAGCTTGACTAGCGGGGGCGGCACCGGGGAGCTGTTTTTT
TRBJ1-2 TRBV7-9 few NA CASSPQGSGGYTF TGTGCCAGCAGTCCACAGGGCAGTGGTGGCTACACCTTC
TRBJ2-2 TRBV10-3 NA TRBD1 CAISGTGAGELFF TGTGCCATCAGTGGGACAGGGGCCGGGGAGCTGTTTTTT
TRBJ2-7 TRBV5-6 NA NA CASSFDRSYEQYF TGTGCCAGCAGCTTCGACAGGTCCTACGAGCAGTACTTC
TRBJ2-7 TRBV30 NA TRBD2 CAWSPGLAFTEQYF TGTGCCTGGAGTCCGGGACTAGCGTTTACCGAGCAGTACTTC
TRBJ1-1 TRBV18 NA NA CASSFYGTQNEAFF TGTGCCAGCTCATTCTACGGGACACAAAATGAAGCTTTCTTT
TRBJ2-3 TRBV28 NA TRBD2 CASSPLSGIKAVTDTQYF TGTGCCAGCAGTCCGTTGAGCGGGATAAAAGCTGTCACAGATACGCAGTATTTT
TRBJ1-1 TRBV7-9 NA NA CASRREGTEAFF TGTGCCAGCAGACGGGAGGGCACTGAAGCTTTCTTT
TRBJ1-1 TRBV27 NA TRBD1 CASSFIGTGGAGTEAFF TGTGCCAGCAGTTTTATCGGGACAGGGGGCGCGGGGACTGAAGCTTTCTTT
TRBJ1-1 TRBV18 NA TRBD1 CASSHRDRGTFF TGTGCCAGCTCACACCGGGACAGGGGGACTTTCTTT
TRBJ2-7 TRBV6-1 NA TRBD1 CASSRTGTDSYEQYF TGTGCCAGCAGTCGGACCGGGACAGACTCCTACGAGCAGTACTTC
TRBJ1-5 TRBV21-1 NA NA CASSRCSRDHYSNQPQHF TGTGCCAGCAGCAGGTGCTCCAGGGATCATTATAGCAATCAGCCCCAGCATTTT
TRBJ1-1 TRBV6-1 NA TRBD1 CASSNTGGVVTEAFF TGTGCCAGCAGTAATACAGGGGGCGTAGTCACTGAAGCTTTCTTT
TRBJ2-6 TRBV30 NA NA CAWSPSGQVFAGANVLTF TGTGCCTGGAGTCCGTCGGGACAAGTCTTTGCTGGGGCCAACGTCCTGACTTTC
TRBJ1-6 TRBV25-1 NA NA CASRELGPYNSPLHF TGTGCCAGCCGTGAGTTGGGCCCCTATAATTCACCCCTCCACTTT
TRBJ2-7 TRBV30 NA TRBD1 CAGKQGEMGEQYF TGTGCCGGGAAACAGGGGGAGATGGGGGAGCAGTACTTC
TRBJ2-1 TRBV28 NA NA CASRLINEQFF TGTGCCAGCAGACTTATCAATGAGCAGTTCTTC
TRBJ2-6 TRBV7-2 NA NA CASSLAGGLGANVLTF TGTGCCAGCAGCTTAGCGGGGGGGCTTGGGGCCAACGTCCTGACTTTC
TRBJ2-3 TRBV7-2 NA TRBD1 CASLGQGADTQYF TGTGCCAGCCTTGGACAGGGGGCAGATACGCAGTATTTT
TRBJ1-6 TRBV6-5 NA NA CASTREKYNSPLHF TGTGCCAGCACGAGGGAGAAGTATAATTCACCCCTCCACTTT
TRBJ1-2 TRBV9 NA NA CASSATGFGYTF TGTGCCAGCAGCGCAACAGGATTTGGCTACACCTTC
TRBJ2-7 TRBV9 NA TRBD2 CASSLPTSGGTYEQYF TGTGCCAGCAGCCTACCGACTAGCGGGGGGACCTACGAGCAGTACTTC
TRBJ2-1 TRBV10-1 once NA CASSLRSSYNEQFF TGCGCCAGCAGTTTAAGGAGCTCCTACAATGAGCAGTTCTTC
TRBJ1-4 TRBV6-1 NA TRBD1 CASSVTGVEKLFF TGTGCCAGCAGCGTAACAGGGGTCGAAAAACTGTTTTTT
TRBJ2-7 TRBV6-5 NA TRBD1 CASSIDRGYEQYF TGTGCCAGCAGCATAGACAGGGGCTACGAGCAGTACTTC
TRBJ2-5 TRBV5-6 NA TRBD2 CASSLVAGGRETQYF TGTGCCAGCAGCTTGGTAGCGGGAGGGCGGGAGACCCAGTACTTC
TRBJ1-1 TRBV2 NA NA CASSERSLLTEAFF TGTGCCAGCAGTGAACGTTCGCTACTCACTGAAGCTTTCTTT
TRBJ2-3 TRBV6-5 few NA CASRQDRQATQYF TGTGCCAGCAGACAGGACCGCCAAGCCACGCAGTATTTT
TRBJ2-7 TRBV10-3 NA TRBD1 CAISEGGTGGEQYF TGTGCCATCAGTGAGGGAGGGACAGGAGGCGAGCAGTACTTC
TRBJ1-2 TRBV19 NA NA CASSISQPQGYGYTF TGTGCCAGTAGTATAAGCCAGCCGCAGGGCTATGGCTACACCTTC
TRBJ2-7 TRBV5-8 NA TRBD2 CASSPRTSGSYEQYF TGTGCCAGCAGCCCTCGGACTAGCGGATCCTACGAGCAGTACTTC
TRBJ1-2 TRBV7-9 NA TRBD1 CASSLVLGQGLAGYTF TGTGCCAGCAGCTTAGTTTTGGGACAGGGATTGGCTGGCTACACCTTC
TRBJ2-1 TRBV30 NA NA CAWSLGTYNEQFF TGTGCCTGGAGTCTCGGGACCTACAATGAGCAGTTCTTC
TRBJ1-1 TRBV19 NA TRBD1 CASSTGIGTGQSRTEAFF TGTGCCAGTAGTACGGGAATAGGGACAGGGCAGTCGCGCACTGAAGCTTTCTTT
TRBJ1-3 TRBV5-1 NA NA CASGPSAGGGNTIYF TGCGCCAGCGGACCCAGCGCGGGGGGTGGAAACACCATATATTTT
TRBJ2-7 TRBV7-9 NA NA CASSLGGSTYEQYF TGTGCCAGCAGCTTAGGCGGGTCTACCTACGAGCAGTACTTC
TRBJ2-1 TRBV5-6 once NA CASSWTTYNEQFF TGTGCCAGCAGCTGGACTACATACAATGAGCAGTTCTTC
TRBJ2-7 TRBV6-5 NA TRBD1 CASSTGQGISYEQYF TGTGCCAGCAGCACGGGACAGGGGATCTCCTACGAGCAGTACTTC
TRBJ1-1 TRBV5-1 NA TRBD1 CASSLTRTGGTEAFF TGCGCCAGCAGCTTGACTAGGACAGGGGGCACTGAAGCTTTCTTT
TRBJ1-2 TRBV6-1 NA NA CASSVSVGGASYGYTF TGTGCCAGCAGTGTTTCAGTCGGAGGGGCCTCCTATGGCTACACCTTC
TRBJ2-3 TRBV9 few TRBD2 CASSVSGGAAGDTQYF TGTGCCAGCAGTGTCAGCGGGGGGGCCGCCGGAGATACGCAGTATTTT
TRBJ1-2 TRBV29-1 NA NA CSVVVEGDGYTF TGCAGCGTTGTCGTTGAGGGCGATGGCTACACCTTC
TRBJ2-3 TRBV14 NA TRBD2 CASNSGTSTDTQYF TGTGCCAGCAATAGCGGGACTAGCACAGATACGCAGTATTTT
TRBJ2-7 TRBV6-1 NA NA CASSMGGNEQYF TGTGCCAGCTCTATGGGGGGAAACGAGCAGTACTTC
TRBJ2-3 TRBV29-1 NA TRBD2 CSVEAGGRALDTQYF TGCAGCGTTGAGGCGGGCGGGAGGGCCTTAGATACGCAGTATTTT
TRBJ2-1 TRBV9 NA TRBD2 CASSPDSGRGDEQFF TGTGCCAGCAGCCCCGATAGCGGGAGGGGGGATGAGCAGTTCTTC